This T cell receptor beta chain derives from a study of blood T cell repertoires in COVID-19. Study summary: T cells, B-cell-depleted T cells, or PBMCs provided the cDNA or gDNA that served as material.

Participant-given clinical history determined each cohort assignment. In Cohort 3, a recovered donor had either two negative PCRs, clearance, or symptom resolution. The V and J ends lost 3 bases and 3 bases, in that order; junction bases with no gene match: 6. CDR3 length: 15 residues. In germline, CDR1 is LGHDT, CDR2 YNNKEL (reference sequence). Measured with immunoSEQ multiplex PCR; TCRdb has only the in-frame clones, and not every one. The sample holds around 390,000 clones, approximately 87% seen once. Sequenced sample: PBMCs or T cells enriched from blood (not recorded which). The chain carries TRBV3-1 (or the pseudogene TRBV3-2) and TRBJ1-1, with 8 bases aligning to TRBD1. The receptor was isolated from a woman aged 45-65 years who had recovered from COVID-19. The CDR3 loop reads CASSHPGQGYTEAFF. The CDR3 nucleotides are TGTGCCAGCAGCCACCCAGGACAGGGTTACACTGAAGCTTTCTTT.